Detailed here is one T cell receptor (beta chain). The antigen is unknown. The sample belongs to a study of beta chain features in type 1 diabetes. Study-wide points: TCRB CDR3s from Type 1 diabetes patients were moderately but significantly shorter in all four CD4+ subsets.

Germline lookup yields CDR1 MGHDK and CDR2 SYGVNS. The germline V and J ends were trimmed by 6 bases and 4 bases, with 15 bases remaining between them. This CDR3 has 14 amino acids. The isolated RNA, all of it, was reverse transcribed, so expressed TCRB transcripts were what got sequenced. The repertoire was sequenced with immunoSEQ multiplex PCR; TCRdb's copy has only in-frame clones and lacks some. The data contain 300,000 or so clones, 7% to 10% of them singletons. The sequence came from a man under 40 with type 1 diabetes. This chain connects TRBV25-1 to TRBJ1-2; perhaps TRBD1 as D (5 bases). The sequenced sample was central memory CD4+ T cells from blood. In DNA, the CDR3 is TGTGCCAGCAGCTTGACAGCGGGAAGCTATGGCTACACCTTC. Protein sequence: CASSLTAGSYGYTF.